This T cell receptor beta chain was documented in a study of blood T cell repertoires in COVID-19. Study-level background: The United States, Italy and Spain were the sources of the acute and convalescent COVID-19 samples. Sources were T cells, B-cell-depleted T cells, or PBMCs; the material itself was cDNA or gDNA.

CDR1 and CDR2 (germline): LGHDT, YNNKEL (reference sequence). The CDR3 has 11 amino acids. Trimming pared 8 bases from V and 3 bases from J, leaving 8 bases between. In the study's own analysis: Reference gene primer amplification gave estimated nucleated cell counts. Method: immunoSEQ multiplex PCR; TCRdb's copy keeps in-frame clones and lacks some. The D gene and trimming were derived from the DNA, and the V and J assignments and clone size from that table. The sample lists under 120,000 clones; around 66% were seen once. Sequenced: peripheral blood. V gene TRBV3-1 (or the pseudogene TRBV3-2) combines with J gene TRBJ2-7, with D possibly TRBD1 on 6 matching bases. The clonotype comes from an elderly man with acute or convalescent COVID-19. As DNA, the CDR3 is TGTGCCAGCCAGGGGAACTACGAGCAGTACTTC. This encodes CASQGNYEQYF.